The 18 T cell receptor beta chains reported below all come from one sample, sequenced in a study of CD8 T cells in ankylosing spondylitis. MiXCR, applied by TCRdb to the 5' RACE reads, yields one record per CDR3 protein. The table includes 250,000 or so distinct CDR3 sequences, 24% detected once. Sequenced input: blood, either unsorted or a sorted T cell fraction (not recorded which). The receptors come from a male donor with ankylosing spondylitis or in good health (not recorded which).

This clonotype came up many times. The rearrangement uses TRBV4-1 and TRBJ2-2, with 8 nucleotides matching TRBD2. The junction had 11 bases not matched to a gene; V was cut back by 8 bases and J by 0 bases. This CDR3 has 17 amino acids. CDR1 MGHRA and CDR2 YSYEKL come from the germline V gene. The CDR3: CASAPYGLASNTGELFF. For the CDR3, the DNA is TGCGCCAGCGCCCCTTATGGACTAGCCTCGAACACCGGGGAGCTGTTTTTT.

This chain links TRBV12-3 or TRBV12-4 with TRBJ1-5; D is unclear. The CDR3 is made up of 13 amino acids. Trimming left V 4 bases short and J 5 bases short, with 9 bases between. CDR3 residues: CASSSLRDQPQHF. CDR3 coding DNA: TGTGCCAGCAGTTCTCTAAGGGATCAGCCCCAGCATTTT.

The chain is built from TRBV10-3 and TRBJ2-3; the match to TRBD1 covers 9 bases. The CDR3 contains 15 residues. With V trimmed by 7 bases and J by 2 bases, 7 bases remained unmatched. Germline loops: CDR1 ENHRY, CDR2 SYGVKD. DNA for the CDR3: TGTGCCATCACAAGGACAGGGGCTGTCACAGATACGCAGTATTTT. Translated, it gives CAITRTGAVTDTQYF.

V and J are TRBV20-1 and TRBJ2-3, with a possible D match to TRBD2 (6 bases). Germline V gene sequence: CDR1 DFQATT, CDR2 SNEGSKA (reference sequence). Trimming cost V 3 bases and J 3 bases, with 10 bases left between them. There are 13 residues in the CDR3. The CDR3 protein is CSARGGKTDTQYF. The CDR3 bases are TGCAGTGCTAGGGGAGGAAAGACAGATACGCAGTATTTT.

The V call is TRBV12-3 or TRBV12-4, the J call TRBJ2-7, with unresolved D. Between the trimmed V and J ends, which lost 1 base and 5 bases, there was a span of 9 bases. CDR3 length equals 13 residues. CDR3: CASSLDGRNEQYF. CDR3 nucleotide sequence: TGTGCCAGCAGTTTAGATGGGCGAAACGAGCAGTACTTC.

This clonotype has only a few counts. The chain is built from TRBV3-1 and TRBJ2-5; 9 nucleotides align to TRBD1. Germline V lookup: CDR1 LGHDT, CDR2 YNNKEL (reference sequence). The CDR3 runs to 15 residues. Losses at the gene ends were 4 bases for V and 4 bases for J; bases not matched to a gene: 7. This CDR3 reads CASSPRTGEGETQYF. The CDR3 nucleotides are TGTGCCAGCAGCCCACGGACAGGGGAGGGAGAGACCCAGTACTTC.

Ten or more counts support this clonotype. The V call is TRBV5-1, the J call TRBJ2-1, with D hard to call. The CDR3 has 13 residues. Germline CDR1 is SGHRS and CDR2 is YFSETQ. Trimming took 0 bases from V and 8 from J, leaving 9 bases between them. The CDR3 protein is CASSLAAQDEQFF. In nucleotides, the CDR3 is TGCGCCAGCAGCTTGGCAGCTCAGGATGAGCAGTTCTTC.

This CDR3 reads CASSLIHRSEQFF. In DNA form, the CDR3 reads TGTGCCAGCAGCTTGATCCACCGCTCTGAGCAGTTCTTC. The rearrangement joins TRBV11-3 to TRBJ2-1; D not certain. The germline V gene has CDR1 SGHNT and CDR2 YENEEA. This CDR3 is built from 13 residues. V was trimmed by 3 bases and J by 9 bases, leaving 12 bases between them.

CDR3 region: CSARDAREPNQPQHF. CDR3 DNA sequence: TGCAGTGCTAGAGACGCCCGGGAACCCAATCAGCCCCAGCATTTT. The gene calls are TRBV20-1 and TRBJ1-5; D call uncertain. Germline lookup yields CDR1 DFQATT and CDR2 SNEGSKA (reference sequence). Trimming removed 0 bases from V and 3 bases from J, with 12 bases in between. This CDR3 comprises 15 residues.

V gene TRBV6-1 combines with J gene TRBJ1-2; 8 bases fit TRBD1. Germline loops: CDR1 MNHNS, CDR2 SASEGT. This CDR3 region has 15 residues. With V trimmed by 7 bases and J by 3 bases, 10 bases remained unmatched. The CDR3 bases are TGTGCCAGCATGTCTCAGGGGGCGGCGGACTATGGCTACACCTTC. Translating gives CASMSQGAADYGYTF.

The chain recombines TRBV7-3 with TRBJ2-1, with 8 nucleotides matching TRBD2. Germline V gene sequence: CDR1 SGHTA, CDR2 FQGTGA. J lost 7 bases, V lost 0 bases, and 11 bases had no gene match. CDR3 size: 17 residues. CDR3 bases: TGTGCCAGCAGCTTAACGTTTGGGACTAGGAGGCGGAATGAGCAGTTCTTC. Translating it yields CASSLTFGTRRRNEQFF.

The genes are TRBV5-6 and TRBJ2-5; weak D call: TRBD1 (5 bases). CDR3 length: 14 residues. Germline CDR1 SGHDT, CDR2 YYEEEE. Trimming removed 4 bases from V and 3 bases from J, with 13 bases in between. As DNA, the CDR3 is TGTGCCAGCAGCCCGATCGACAGAAAAGAGACCCAGTACTTC. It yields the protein CASSPIDRKETQYF. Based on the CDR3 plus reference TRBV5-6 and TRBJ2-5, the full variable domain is DAGVTQSPTHLIKTRGQQVTLRCSPKSGHDTVSWYQQALGQGPQFIFQYYEEEERQRGNFPDRFSGHQFPNYSSELNVNALLLGDSALYLCASSPIDRKETQYFGPGTRLLVL.

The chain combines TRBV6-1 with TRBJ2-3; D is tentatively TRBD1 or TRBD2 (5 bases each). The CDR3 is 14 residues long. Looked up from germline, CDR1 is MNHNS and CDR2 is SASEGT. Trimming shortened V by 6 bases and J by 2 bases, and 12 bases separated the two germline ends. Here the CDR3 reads CASSRGRFTDTQYF. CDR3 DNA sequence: TGTGCCAGCAGCCGGGGACGCTTCACAGATACGCAGTATTTT.

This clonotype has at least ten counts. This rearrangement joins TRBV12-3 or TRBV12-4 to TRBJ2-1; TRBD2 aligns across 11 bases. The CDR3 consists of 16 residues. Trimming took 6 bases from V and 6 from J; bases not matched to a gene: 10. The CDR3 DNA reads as TGTGCCAGCAGCCAGTCCTTAGCGGGGGGGCCCAATGAGCAGTTCTTC. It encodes CASSQSLAGGPNEQFF.

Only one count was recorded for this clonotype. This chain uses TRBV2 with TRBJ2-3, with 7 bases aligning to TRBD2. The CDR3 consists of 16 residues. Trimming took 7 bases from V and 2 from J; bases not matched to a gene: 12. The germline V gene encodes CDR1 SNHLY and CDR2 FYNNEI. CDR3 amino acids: CASTRGASGSTDTQYF. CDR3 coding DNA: TGTGCCAGCACCAGAGGGGCTAGCGGATCCACAGATACGCAGTATTTT.

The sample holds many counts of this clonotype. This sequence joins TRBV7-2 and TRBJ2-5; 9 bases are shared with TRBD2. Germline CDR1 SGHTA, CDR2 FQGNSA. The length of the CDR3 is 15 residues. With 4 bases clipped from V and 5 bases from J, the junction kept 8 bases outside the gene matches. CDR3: CASSSGSSGGETQYF. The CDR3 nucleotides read TGTGCCAGCAGCTCAGGATCGAGCGGGGGGGAGACCCAGTACTTC.

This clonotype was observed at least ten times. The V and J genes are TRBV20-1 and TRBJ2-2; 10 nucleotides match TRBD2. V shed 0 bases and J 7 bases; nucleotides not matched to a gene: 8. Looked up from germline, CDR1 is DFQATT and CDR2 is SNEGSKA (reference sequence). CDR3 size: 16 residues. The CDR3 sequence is CSARDAQRGGDGELFF. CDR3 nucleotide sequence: TGCAGTGCTAGAGATGCCCAGCGGGGGGGGGACGGGGAGCTGTTTTTT.

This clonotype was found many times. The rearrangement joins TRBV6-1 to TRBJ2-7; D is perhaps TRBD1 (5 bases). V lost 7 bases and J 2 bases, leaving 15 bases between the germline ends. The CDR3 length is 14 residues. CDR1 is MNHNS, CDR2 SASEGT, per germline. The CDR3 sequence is CASTQPDRTYEQYF. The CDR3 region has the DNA TGTGCCAGCACCCAACCCGACAGAACCTACGAGCAGTACTTC.